The TCR beta chain described here comes from a study of radiotherapy plus CTLA-4 blockade in lung cancer. Findings and limits, study-wide: Dynamics of early blood T cell clones, together with interferon-beta, were reportedly the best predictors of response.

As to this clone: Its target is unknown.

This CDR3 spans 17 amino acids. Germline CDR1 and CDR2: SGHTA and FQGTGA. The trim removed 5 bases at V and 2 bases at J, leaving 6 bases unmatched. TCRdb's table, derived via immunoSEQ multiplex PCR, lists solely in-frame clones and lacks some. Of over 100,000 clones detected, about 80% appear once; the ten largest clones hold around 3%. The V gene is TRBV7-3, the J gene TRBJ2-2; 12 bases match TRBD2. This clonotype originated in a human donor with non-small cell lung cancer that progressed on radiotherapy plus ipilimumab. Some clones in this sample may be carry-over from other donors' samples. This material consisted of peripheral blood, taken from a patient treated with radiotherapy plus ipilimumab. Written as DNA, the CDR3 is TGTGCCAGCAGCAAACTAGCGGGGGGACTCAACACCGGGGAGCTGTTTTTT. As protein: CASSKLAGGLNTGELFF.